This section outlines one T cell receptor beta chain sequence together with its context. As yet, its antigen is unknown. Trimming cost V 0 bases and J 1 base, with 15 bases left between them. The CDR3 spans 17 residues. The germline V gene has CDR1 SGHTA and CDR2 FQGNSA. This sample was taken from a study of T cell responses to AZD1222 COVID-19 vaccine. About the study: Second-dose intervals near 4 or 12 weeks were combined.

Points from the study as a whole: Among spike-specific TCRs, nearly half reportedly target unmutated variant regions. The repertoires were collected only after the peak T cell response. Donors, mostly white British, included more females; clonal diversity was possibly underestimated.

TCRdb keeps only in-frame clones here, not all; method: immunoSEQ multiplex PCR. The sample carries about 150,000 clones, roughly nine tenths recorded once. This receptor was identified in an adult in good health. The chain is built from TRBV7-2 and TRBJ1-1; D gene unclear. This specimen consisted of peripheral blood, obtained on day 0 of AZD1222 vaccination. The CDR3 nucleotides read TGTGCCAGCAGCTTAGCAATCGAGATTAGACGGAACACTGAAGCTTTCTTT. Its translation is CASSLAIEIRRNTEAFF.